This T cell receptor (beta chain) derives from a study of blood T cell repertoires in COVID-19. Looking at the study overall: Sample material is recorded as cDNA or gDNA derived from T cells, B-cell-depleted T cells, or PBMCs.

In germline, CDR1 is SNHLY, CDR2 FYNNEI. The CDR3 is made up of 15 amino acids. The V and J ends lost 4 bases and 2 bases, in that order; junction bases with no gene match: 4. The table came from immunoSEQ multiplex PCR; TCRdb's copy has only in-frame clones and leaves some out. Of 430,000 or so clones listed, about 90% were seen once; the top ten hold approximately 0.92%. The sequencing input was peripheral blood. The gene calls are TRBV2 and TRBJ2-3; 9 bases map to TRBD2. The sequence came from a man between 18 and 29 years old with COVID-19, enrolled during active disease. The CDR3 loop is CASSGAGGYTDTQYF. The CDR3 nucleotides are TGTGCCAGCAGTGGAGCGGGGGGATACACAGATACGCAGTATTTT.